This T cell receptor (beta chain) was identified during a study of neurological immune-mediated disorders. Study results and limitations: The greatest TCR clonal expansion appeared in HTLV-1-associated myelopathy and the smallest, falling below healthy controls, in multiple sclerosis. Private repertoires in all groups were suggested by the finding that expanded clones across subjects shared no CDR3 amino acid sequences.

2 million unsorted PBMCs were stored in RNAlater at -80 °C before RNA extraction. MiXCR, applied by TCRdb to the 5' RACE reads, yields one record per CDR3 protein. The repertoire holds roughly 70,000 distinct CDR3 sequences, with around 5.2% as singletons. This clonotype was detected only a few times. What it binds is not known. V lost 0 bases and J 8 bases, leaving 13 bases between the germline ends. The CDR3 is 15 amino acids. In germline, CDR1 is LGHDT, CDR2 YNNKEL (reference sequence). This clonotype was obtained from a woman in her twenties or thirties with multiple sclerosis. Sequenced input: PBMCs. V usage is TRBV3-1 and J usage is TRBJ2-2; the D is unclear. The CDR3 sequence: CASSQDLVTEGELFF. The CDR3 region has the DNA TGTGCCAGCAGCCAAGATCTAGTAACGGAGGGGGAGCTGTTTTTT.